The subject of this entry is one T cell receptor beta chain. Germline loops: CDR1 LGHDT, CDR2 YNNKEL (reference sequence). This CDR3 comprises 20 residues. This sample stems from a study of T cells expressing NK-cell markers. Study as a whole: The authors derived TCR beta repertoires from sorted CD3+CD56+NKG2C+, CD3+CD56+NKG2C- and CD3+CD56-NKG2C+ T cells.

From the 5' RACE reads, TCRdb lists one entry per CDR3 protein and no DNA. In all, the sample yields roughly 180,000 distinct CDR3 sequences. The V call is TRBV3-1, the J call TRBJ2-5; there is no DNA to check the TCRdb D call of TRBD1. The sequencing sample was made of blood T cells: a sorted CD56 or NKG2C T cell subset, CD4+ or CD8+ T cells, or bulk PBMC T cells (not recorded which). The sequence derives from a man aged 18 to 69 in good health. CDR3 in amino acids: CASSQDSGQGLIARGETQYF.